This T cell receptor (beta chain) stems from a study of T cell responses to AZD1222 COVID-19 vaccine. Whole-study results and caveats: Two AZD1222 doses significantly raised spike-specific TCR breadth and depth over controls. There were vaccine-associated CD4 TCRs across spike, dominant at 160-218 and 743-854. Baseline seropositivity characterized only a handful of AZD1222 recipients. Donors were mostly white British, more females; clonal diversity possibly underestimated.

A word on this clone: As yet, its antigen is unknown.

TCRdb keeps only in-frame clones here, not all; method: immunoSEQ multiplex PCR. The profile covers approximately 120,000 clones, with roughly 90% appearing a single time and around 10% taken by the ten largest. The receptor was derived from an adult in good health. This sample comprised peripheral blood, obtained on day 0 of MenACWY control vaccination.

The CDR3 reads CASSFSSYEQYF. CDR3 sequence (DNA): TGTGCCAGCAGCTTTAGCTCCTACGAGCAGTACTTC. The chain couples TRBV7-2 to TRBJ2-7; no firm D call. Germline values: CDR1 SGHTA, CDR2 FQGNSA. CDR3 length: 12 amino acids. V was pared by 3 bases and J by 0 bases, with 3 bases between. The whole variable domain, remainder taken from reference TRBV7-2 and TRBJ2-7, is GAGVSQSPSNKVTEKGKDVELRCDPISGHTALYWYRQSLGQGLEFLIYFQGNSAPDKSGLPSDRFSAERTGGSVSTLTIQRTQQEDSAVYLCASSFSSYEQYFGPGTRLTVT.